The T cell receptor (beta chain) described here comes from a study of T cell responses to AZD1222 COVID-19 vaccine (dated by TCRdb to the early 2020s). Notes on the research overall: AZD1222 recipients with second doses at about 4 weeks or about 12 weeks were pooled, because spike-specific TCR depth and breadth did not differ between schedules. Trial participants were enrolled into age subgroups of 18-55, 56-69 and 70-plus years, which contained approximately 150, 30 and 60 TCR-sequenced participants, respectively. A total of approximately 230 trial participants underwent TCR sequencing, of whom about 200 received two doses of AZD1222 and some 25 received two doses of the MenACWY control vaccine.

Looking up the germline V gene (reference sequence) yields CDR1 WNHNN and CDR2 SYGVQD. The CDR3 starts with the cysteine, ends with the phenylalanine, and has 13 residues. Only CDR3 DNA remains: 39 bases, in frame from the first base. V is clipped by 2 bases and J by 0 bases, and the sequence between their germline boundaries is 3 bases long. What the time point label conveys for this sample: baseline before first vaccination. Samples from vaccinated people were obtained from the UK trials COV001 and COV002, which included a single-blind randomized controlled phase 2/3 trial of AZD1222 (ChAdOx1 nCoV-19) in healthy adults. For TCRbeta chain sequencing, PBMC samples from trial participants were taken at day 0 and at day 28 after the second dose. The CDR3 regions of human TCRbeta chains were analyzed by immunosequencing. The study's own analysis went as follows. Repertoire TCRs were checked for matches against a reference library of SARS-CoV-2-specific TCRs that had been generated using the MIRA antigen-specificity platform. Breadth was defined as the fraction of unique TCRs that were SARS-CoV-2-associated, and depth was defined as the fraction of total T cells that were SARS-CoV-2-associated. Using the MIRA data, every spike-specific TCR was mapped to the spike region that the TCR reacted to and assigned to either a CD4 or a CD8 class. Log10-transformed breadth and depth values were compared by one-way ANOVA with Sidak's multiple comparisons tests. The clones in this table, taken by TCRdb from immuneACCESS, are in-frame only. Not every clone is retained; where verified, under half of the shortfall comes from an unresolved V gene, and the cause of the rest is unknown. V and J calls and clone size are as listed in that table; D and trimming were resolved from the DNA. The sample records some 130,000 clones, 89% of which are singletons. Of the sample, roughly 6% is held by the ten largest clones.

The study at large found these results: Only five or six AZD1222 recipients were SARS-CoV-2 seropositive at baseline, limiting conclusions about previously exposed vaccinees. In the small 56-69-year group, the increase in depth fell short of significance, most likely because of low power. Participants were mostly white British and included more females than males, and it was suggested by the authors that clonal diversity may have been underestimated. Epitopes outside the regions mutated in the B.1.351 and B.1.1.7 variants were reportedly recognized by nearly half of the unique spike-specific TCRs. Because no day 14 peak-response samples were available, the repertoires could be characterized only after the peak T cell response. The vaccine-associated CD4 TCRs covered the entire spike protein, and the dominant responses fell in regions 160-218 and 743-854. A significant rise in spike-specific TCR breadth and depth was observed after two AZD1222 doses relative to day 0 and relative to MenACWY recipients.

The table lists this clone with a few counts. Its antigen is unknown. No base qualities exist here, and no much larger clone lies one base off it. The sequence links TRBV10-1 to TRBJ2-3; the D gene identity is not certain. This receptor was taken from an adult in good health. The input for sequencing was peripheral blood, taken on day 0 of AZD1222 vaccination. The DNA sequence is given as TGCGCCAGCAGTGAGCGGAGCACAGATACGCAGTATTTT. It codes for CASSERSTDTQYF.